This passage covers 16 T cell receptor beta chains from one sample sequenced in a study of blood T cell repertoires in COVID-19. Method: immunoSEQ multiplex PCR; TCRdb's copy keeps in-frame clones and lacks some. The sample includes around 370,000 clones, around 87% of them seen just once. Sequenced sample: peripheral blood. Receptors originate from a woman aged 50 to 60 with COVID-19, enrolled during active disease.

The chain links TRBV10-2 to TRBJ1-1; no clear D gene. Trimming pared 4 bases from V and 11 bases from J, leaving 11 bases between. This CDR3 has 11 amino acids. Germline V gene data show CDR1 as WSHSY and CDR2 as SAAADI. CDR3 region: CASSVGSRAFF. DNA for the CDR3: TGCGCCAGCAGTGTAGGCTCCAGGGCTTTCTTT.

The rearrangement links TRBV7-2 to TRBJ2-1; 14 bases fit TRBD2. CDR3 size: 16 residues. Germline lookup yields CDR1 SGHTA and CDR2 FQGNSA. The V gene end was trimmed by 5 bases and the J gene end by 8 bases; junction bases not matched to a gene: 8. CDR3 coding DNA: TGTGCCAGCAGCCAAGGGGGGACTAGCGGGAGATATGAGCAGTTCTTC. As protein: CASSQGGTSGRYEQFF. Combining the CDR3 with reference TRBV7-2 and TRBJ2-1 gives the whole variable domain GAGVSQSPSNKVTEKGKDVELRCDPISGHTALYWYRQSLGQGLEFLIYFQGNSAPDKSGLPSDRFSAERTGGSVSTLTIQRTQQEDSAVYLCASSQGGTSGRYEQFFGPGTRLTVL.

The gene calls are TRBV6-1 and TRBJ1-3; D is undetermined. The germline V gene encodes CDR1 MNHNS and CDR2 SASEGT. V shed 1 base and J shed 8 bases, with 18 bases lying between them. The CDR3 spans 16 residues. The CDR3 spells CASSEVPPPVAHTIYF. The CDR3 coding sequence is TGTGCCAGCAGTGAAGTCCCCCCTCCAGTGGCCCACACCATATATTTT.

The rearrangement links TRBV30 to TRBJ2-1; 12 nucleotides match TRBD2. The CDR3 runs 13 residues. The V and J ends lost 3 bases and 10 bases, in that order; junction bases with no gene match: 4. Germline assignment: CDR1 GTSNPN and CDR2 SVGIG (reference sequence). CDR3 region: CAWSGLAGGEQFF. DNA for the CDR3: TGTGCCTGGAGCGGCCTAGCGGGAGGGGAGCAGTTCTTC.

The rearrangement links TRBV5-4 to TRBJ2-7; 9 positions match TRBD1. This CDR3 spans 14 amino acids. The germline V gene encodes CDR1 SGHNT and CDR2 YYREEE (reference sequence). V lost 5 bases to trimming and J lost 2 bases; unmatched junction nucleotides: 5. The CDR3 nucleotides read TGTGCCAGCAGAATACAGGGGGCTACCTACGAGCAGTACTTC. Its translation: CASRIQGATYEQYF.

V usage is TRBV11-3 and J usage is TRBJ2-1, with D perhaps matching TRBD1 (5 bases). Germline-derived CDR1 and CDR2 are SGHNT and YENEEA. V shed 4 bases and J shed 8 bases, with 15 bases lying between them. This CDR3 is 14 amino acids long. The CDR3 DNA reads as TGTGCCAGCAGCTGGGTATCAGGGTACGATGAGCAGTTCTTC. It codes for CASSWVSGYDEQFF.

The chain has TRBV12-5 and TRBJ2-1; 14 bases agree with TRBD2. Germline V gene lookup returns CDR1 LGHNT and CDR2 FRNRAP. Trimming removed 5 bases from V and 9 bases from J; junction bases left unmatched: 15. The CDR3 contains 18 residues. CDR3 in amino acids: CASGPTGTSGRSRFEQFF. CDR3 sequence (DNA): TGTGCTAGTGGTCCGACCGGGACTAGCGGGAGAAGTCGGTTTGAGCAGTTCTTC.

The V and J genes are TRBV6-6 and TRBJ1-1; D possibly corresponds to TRBD1 (5 bases). The CDR3 extends over 14 amino acids. Germline V gene lookup returns CDR1 MNHNY and CDR2 SVGAGI (reference sequence). Trimming cost V 5 bases and J 0 bases, with 10 bases left between them. DNA of the CDR3: TGTGCCAGCAGTGAGCGGGGCCTGAACACTGAAGCTTTCTTT. Its protein is CASSERGLNTEAFF.

The chain has TRBV6-2 or TRBV6-3 and TRBJ1-1, with 7 bases identical to TRBD1. CDR1 is MNHEY and CDR2 is SVGEGT in the germline V gene. V was pared by 2 bases and J by 2 bases, with 8 bases of the junction left unmatched. This CDR3 contains 16 residues. CDR3 amino acids: CASSYATQGRNTEAFF. In DNA, the CDR3 is TGTGCCAGCAGTTACGCTACACAGGGGCGTAACACTGAAGCTTTCTTT.

This chain uses TRBV5-1 with TRBJ2-1, with a possible D match to TRBD2 (5 bases). Trimming cost V 5 bases and J 1 base, with 16 bases left between them. Germline CDR1 SGHRS, CDR2 YFSETQ. The CDR3 covers 16 residues. The CDR3 sequence: CASRGGGLTSYNEQFF. The DNA of the CDR3 is TGCGCCAGCAGAGGAGGCGGCCTAACATCCTACAATGAGCAGTTCTTC.

The J gene is TRBJ1-1, the V gene TRBV29-1; D possibly corresponds to TRBD1 (5 bases). The CDR3 runs to 13 residues. Per germline, CDR1 SQVTM and CDR2 ANQGSEA. V dropped 3 bases and J dropped 4 bases, with 12 bases sitting between them. CDR3 residues: CSVELGGVTEAFF. The DNA of the CDR3 is TGCAGCGTTGAGTTGGGGGGAGTCACTGAAGCTTTCTTT.

The chain has TRBV6-6 and TRBJ1-2; D gene unclear. Per germline, CDR1 MNHNY and CDR2 SVGAGI (reference sequence). Trimming left V 6 bases short and J 4 bases short, with 15 bases between. This CDR3 comprises 14 residues. CDR3 sequence: CASRAEGLAYGYTF. In DNA form, the CDR3 reads TGTGCCAGCAGGGCGGAGGGCCTGGCCTATGGCTACACCTTC.

The chain employs TRBV25-1 and TRBJ1-1; the match to TRBD1 covers 8 bases. This CDR3 contains 14 residues. Looked up from germline, CDR1 is MGHDK and CDR2 is SYGVNS. V gave up 1 base and J gave up 7 bases; unmatched junction bases: 5. The CDR3 DNA reads TGTGCCAGCAGTGAATTGAGTACAGGGGGTGAAGCTTTCTTT. This gives the protein CASSELSTGGEAFF.

The genes are TRBV5-4 and TRBJ2-7; 8 nucleotides line up with TRBD2. Trimming at V came to 4 bases and at J to 2 bases, leaving 11 bases not matched to a gene. The germline V gene has CDR1 SGHNT and CDR2 YYREEE (reference sequence). This CDR3 has 16 amino acids. The CDR3 protein is CASSPTSQRETYEQYF. CDR3 nucleotide sequence: TGTGCCAGCAGCCCAACGTCACAGCGGGAGACCTACGAGCAGTACTTC.

The chain carries TRBV5-1 and TRBJ2-2, with a weak D call TRBD2 (5 bases). Germline V CDR1 and CDR2: SGHRS, YFSETQ. CDR3 length: 14 residues. V lost 2 bases to trimming and J lost 1 base, with 6 bases between them. The CDR3 is CASSLGLNTGELFF. The CDR3 DNA is TGCGCCAGCAGCTTAGGACTGAACACCGGGGAGCTGTTTTTT.

The V gene is TRBV7-2, the J gene TRBJ2-5; the D is unclear. Between the trimmed V and J ends, which lost 4 bases and 3 bases, there was a span of 9 bases. CDR3 length: 13 amino acids. From germline, CDR1 is SGHTA and CDR2 FQGNSA. The CDR3 loop reads CASSSGRKETQYF. For the CDR3, the DNA is TGTGCCAGCAGCTCCGGTCGTAAAGAGACCCAGTACTTC. Variable domain in full (rest from reference TRBV7-2 and TRBJ2-5): GAGVSQSPSNKVTEKGKDVELRCDPISGHTALYWYRQSLGQGLEFLIYFQGNSAPDKSGLPSDRFSAERTGGSVSTLTIQRTQQEDSAVYLCASSSGRKETQYFGPGTRLLVL.